This T cell receptor (beta chain) was profiled in a study of blood T cell repertoires in COVID-19. Turning to the study itself: Samples came from the United States, Italy and Spain, spanning acute and convalescent COVID-19. Sources were T cells, B-cell-depleted T cells, or PBMCs; the material itself was cDNA or gDNA.

Original methodology: Estimation of nucleated cell counts relied on the amplification of reference gene primers. Clones were sequenced by immunoSEQ multiplex PCR, and TCRdb holds only the in-frame ones, with some missing. That table furnishes V, J and clone size, whereas the DNA furnished D and trimming. Of 80,000 to 95,000 clones listed, 85% to 90% are singletons. Germline V gene data show CDR1 as MNHEY and CDR2 as SVGAGI. This CDR3 is built from 14 residues. Trimming cost V 5 bases and J 6 bases; bases outside gene matches: 8. This clone has only a few counts. This clonotype was sampled from a woman older than 75 in a cohort sampled during active or convalescent COVID-19. The gene calls are TRBV6-5 and TRBJ2-7, with 9 bases lining up with TRBD1. Material: peripheral blood. The CDR3, as DNA: TGTGCCAGCAGTAGCAGGACAGGGGCGGCCGAGCAGTACTTC. This gives the protein CASSSRTGAAEQYF.